The following is a T cell receptor (beta chain) sequence with its context. This CDR3 is 13 amino acids long. The V and J ends lost 2 bases and 6 bases respectively, with 10 bases between them. Germline V gives CDR1 MNHEY, CDR2 SMNVEV (reference sequence). The repertoire was sequenced with immunoSEQ multiplex PCR; TCRdb's copy has only in-frame clones and lacks some. The data contain about 220,000 clones, more than 85% of them singletons. These data are taken from a study of blood T cell repertoires in COVID-19. The TCR comes from a woman aged 45 to 65 with COVID-19, enrolled during active disease. The chain joins TRBV27 to TRBJ1-1, with a possible D match to TRBD1 (6 bases). The sample consisted of peripheral blood. The DNA for the CDR3 is TGTGCCAGCAGTTTAACTGGACAGTCTGAAGCTTTCTTT. As protein: CASSLTGQSEAFF.